The 21 T cell receptor beta chains below come from one sample, sequenced in a study of response to subunit inactivated influenza vaccine. TCRdb reanalysed the RT-PCR reads using MiXCR and keeps one entry per CDR3 protein. The top ten hold 10% to 15% of the sample, which has 540,000 or so distinct CDR3 sequences, over 10% seen once. Sequences were derived from PBMCs from blood, sampled roughly 6 weeks after vaccination. All receptors come from a man aged 50 to 60 who received an inactivated influenza vaccine.

J is TRBJ2-3 and V is TRBV5-1, with TRBD1 as a possible D gene (6 bases). V dropped 2 bases and J dropped 14 bases, with 27 bases sitting between them. Per the germline V gene, CDR1 is SGHRS and CDR2 is YFSETQ. This CDR3 spans 16 amino acids. CDR3 sequence reads: CASSLPARLTGTKWYF. The CDR3 bases are TGCGCCAGCAGCTTACCCGCGAGACTTACAGGGACAAAGTGGTATTTT.

This clonotype was seen more than once but under ten times. This rearrangement joins TRBV6-5 to TRBJ2-5; D remains ambiguous. The V and J ends lost 0 bases and 1 base respectively, with 15 bases between them. The germline V gene has CDR1 MNHEY and CDR2 SVGAGI. The CDR3 sequence is 17 residues long. The CDR3 is CASSYSIGRIGQETQYF. DNA for the CDR3: TGTGCCAGCAGTTACTCGATCGGCAGGATCGGCCAAGAGACCCAGTACTTC.

The genes are TRBV2 and TRBJ1-2; D remains unclear. The CDR3 consists of 13 residues. V lost 4 bases and J lost 8, with 14 bases in between. Per germline, CDR1 SNHLY and CDR2 FYNNEI. Here the CDR3 DNA reads TGTGCCAGCAGTGCCGTTAATACGTGGGGCTACACCTTC. It encodes CASSAVNTWGYTF.

The chain employs TRBV5-1 and TRBJ2-1, with a tentative D call TRBD1 (6 bases). Germline V lookup: CDR1 SGHRS, CDR2 YFSETQ. The germline V and J ends were trimmed by 0 bases and 9 bases, with 13 bases remaining between them. The CDR3 is 14 residues long. The CDR3 nucleotides read TGCGCCAGCAGCTTGGACAGGGAGAGGGCTGAGCAGTTCTTC. Protein: CASSLDRERAEQFF.

V is TRBV6-1 and J is TRBJ1-2; D call uncertain. This CDR3 has 16 residues. V was shortened by 8 bases and J by 7 bases, with 26 bases between the two germline ends. Germline V lookup: CDR1 MNHNS, CDR2 SASEGT. The CDR3 region has the DNA TGTGCCAGCTTGGGCTTGGGCCAATTGTTATTAGGTGGCTACACCTTC. The encoded protein is CASLGLGQLLLGGYTF.

In its sample, this clonotype was seen a few times. The rearrangement links TRBV7-2 to TRBJ2-1; either TRBD1 or TRBD2 may supply D (6 bases each). Germline V gene lookup returns CDR1 SGHTA and CDR2 FQGNSA. V was cut by 6 bases and J by 8 bases, with 20 bases left in between. This CDR3 has 15 residues. The CDR3 nucleotides read TGTGCCAGCAGTTCACTAGGGGGGTATGGTTATGAGCAGTTCTTC. Translation gives CASSSLGGYGYEQFF.

There are a few counts of this clonotype. The rearrangement links TRBV4-3 to TRBJ2-3, with TRBD1 identical over 7 bases. Per the germline V gene, CDR1 is LGHNA and CDR2 is YSLEER. This CDR3 is 19 amino acids long. With 1 base clipped from V and 5 bases from J, the junction kept 18 bases outside the gene matches. The CDR3 spells CASSQVWRRVTGAGDTQYF. CDR3 nucleotides: TGCGCCAGCAGCCAAGTTTGGCGCCGGGTCACAGGGGCAGGAGATACGCAGTATTTT.

This clonotype has more than one count but fewer than ten. This chain joins TRBV10-3 and TRBJ2-2, with 11 bases matching TRBD2. This CDR3 is 18 amino acids long. After removal of 3 bases from V and 2 bases from J, the junction contained 8 bases not matched to a gene. Per germline, CDR1 ENHRY and CDR2 SYGVKD. DNA for the CDR3: TGTGCCATCAGTGACAGTGTTAGCGGGAGGGACAACACCGGGGAGCTGTTTTTT. Amino acids: CAISDSVSGRDNTGELFF.

This clonotype was observed many times. The chain combines TRBV4-1 with TRBJ1-2; TRBD1 agrees at 9 bases. Losses at the gene ends were 4 bases for V and 8 bases for J; bases not matched to a gene: 8. CDR1 MGHRA and CDR2 YSYEKL come from the germline V gene. The CDR3 covers 14 residues. The CDR3 is CASSPTGGVLGYTF. The CDR3 nucleotides are TGCGCCAGCAGCCCGACAGGGGGGGTATTAGGCTACACCTTC.

This clonotype was seen a handful of times. The chain employs TRBV20-1 and TRBJ1-6; 9 nucleotides agree with TRBD1. V was clipped by 1 base and J by 2 bases; unmatched bases: 3. Germline V gene sequence: CDR1 DFQATT, CDR2 SNEGSKA (reference sequence). The CDR3 totals 16 residues. This chain's CDR3 is CSARVTGGPYNSPLHF. The CDR3 coding sequence is TGCAGTGCTAGAGTTACAGGGGGCCCCTATAATTCACCCCTCCACTTT.

This clonotype has more than one count but fewer than ten. The V call is TRBV28, the J call TRBJ2-5; 13 bases are shared with TRBD2. Germline V gives CDR1 MDHEN, CDR2 SYDVKM. CDR3 length equals 20 residues. V shed 6 bases and J 4 bases; nucleotides not matched to a gene: 20. The CDR3 protein is CASRLPRETSGGASLETQYF. DNA for the CDR3: TGTGCCAGCAGGCTGCCAAGGGAAACTAGCGGGGGGGCTTCGCTAGAGACCCAGTACTTC.

The rearrangement links TRBV6-1 to TRBJ2-6; 11 positions agree with TRBD1. CDR3 length equals 16 residues. Trimming cost V 7 bases and J 4 bases; bases outside gene matches: 6. Germline CDR1 and CDR2: MNHNS and SASEGT. The CDR3 is CASTGQGALGANVLTF. The CDR3 nucleotides are TGTGCCAGCACTGGACAGGGGGCCTTGGGGGCCAACGTCCTGACTTTC.

The chain is built from TRBV28 and TRBJ2-1, with 8 nucleotides matching TRBD2. CDR1 is MDHEN and CDR2 is SYDVKM in the germline V gene. Trimming took 8 bases from V and 4 from J; bases not matched to a gene: 10. The length of the CDR3 is 15 residues. The CDR3 here is CASREVGLGYNEQFF. CDR3 coding DNA: TGTGCCAGCCGTGAGGTGGGACTAGGGTACAATGAGCAGTTCTTC.

The chain carries TRBV11-2 and TRBJ2-5, with D perhaps matching TRBD2 (7 bases). V was trimmed by 1 base and J by 4 bases, leaving 22 bases between them. The V gene's germline CDR1 is SGHAT and CDR2 FQNNGV. This CDR3 has 18 residues. The CDR3 DNA reads as TGTGCCAGCAGCTTAGGACCTCGGGGGCGGGAGCTGAGAGAGACCCAGTACTTC. It codes for CASSLGPRGRELRETQYF.

This clonotype has at least ten counts. The chain joins TRBV29-1 to TRBJ2-1, with 8 bases matching TRBD2. V trimming: 4 bases; J trimming: 9 bases; junction bases outside the gene matches: 11. CDR3 length: 14 amino acids. The germline V gene has CDR1 SQVTM and CDR2 ANQGSEA. CDR3 coding DNA: TGCAGCGTTGCTGGGTCTGGCGGGAGGCCTGAGCAGTTCTTC. This sequence encodes CSVAGSGGRPEQFF.

This clonotype has just a few counts. This rearrangement joins TRBV7-6 to TRBJ1-2, with 7 positions matching TRBD1. Germline V lookup: CDR1 SGHVS, CDR2 FNYEAQ. V shed 0 bases and J 6 bases; nucleotides not matched to a gene: 7. This CDR3 is built from 15 residues. CDR3 in amino acids: CASSLAAGGKNGYTF. CDR3 nucleotides: TGTGCCAGCAGCTTAGCTGCAGGGGGGAAGAATGGCTACACCTTC.

This clonotype occurred a few times. J is TRBJ2-5 and V is TRBV18; 11 positions agree with TRBD2. Trimming cost V 4 bases and J 3 bases; bases outside gene matches: 7. Germline loops: CDR1 KGHSH, CDR2 LQKENI. The CDR3 is 16 residues long. DNA of the CDR3: TGTGCCAGCTCACAGGTTACTAGCGGGAGTAAAGAGACCCAGTACTTC. It is translated as CASSQVTSGSKETQYF.

This clonotype was recorded at least ten times. Sequence at one end of the junction differs from germline and may be a read error. This chain connects TRBV5-1 to TRBJ1-5; 10 bases align to TRBD1. CDR1 is SGHRS and CDR2 is YFSETQ in the germline V gene. The CDR3 is 14 amino acids. The CDR3 coding sequence is TGTGCCAGCAGCCCGGACAGGGGGAATCAGCCCCAGCATTTT. It yields the protein CASSPDRGNQPQHF. Together with reference TRBV5-1 and TRBJ1-5, the CDR3 gives the full variable domain: KAGVTQTPRYLIKTRGQQVTLSCSPISGHRSVSWYQQTPGQGLQFLFEYFSETQRNKGNFPGRFSGRQFSNSRSEMNVSTLELGDSALYLCASSPDRGNQPQHFGDGTRLSIL.

The rearrangement links TRBV3-1 to TRBJ2-1; the match to TRBD2 covers 7 bases. The CDR3 is 14 residues long. The germline V gene has CDR1 LGHDT and CDR2 YNNKEL (reference sequence). With 2 bases clipped from V and 5 bases from J, the junction kept 3 bases outside the gene matches. CDR3 region: CASSQIRGDNEQFF. The CDR3 DNA reads TGTGCCAGCAGCCAAATCCGGGGGGACAATGAGCAGTTCTTC.

V is TRBV5-1 and J is TRBJ2-4, with D hard to call. The length of the CDR3 is 12 residues. Per germline, CDR1 SGHRS and CDR2 YFSETQ. Trimming left V 1 base short and J 6 bases short, with 5 bases between. In nucleotides, the CDR3 is TGCGCCAGCAGCTTGATGGGAAACATTCAGTACTTC. Amino acids: CASSLMGNIQYF. Full variable domain (rest looked up from reference TRBV5-1 and TRBJ2-4): KAGVTQTPRYLIKTRGQQVTLSCSPISGHRSVSWYQQTPGQGLQFLFEYFSETQRNKGNFPGRFSGRQFSNSRSEMNVSTLELGDSALYLCASSLMGNIQYFGAGTRLSVL.

The chain joins TRBV20-1 to TRBJ2-1, with TRBD1 identical over 7 bases. This CDR3 is built from 18 residues. Trimming at V came to 0 bases and at J to 4 bases, leaving 15 bases not matched to a gene. Germline V CDR1 and CDR2: DFQATT, SNEGSKA (reference sequence). CDR3: CSARDYLRGPIEYNEQFF. DNA for the CDR3: TGCAGTGCTAGAGATTATTTAAGGGGGCCAATCGAATACAATGAGCAGTTCTTC.